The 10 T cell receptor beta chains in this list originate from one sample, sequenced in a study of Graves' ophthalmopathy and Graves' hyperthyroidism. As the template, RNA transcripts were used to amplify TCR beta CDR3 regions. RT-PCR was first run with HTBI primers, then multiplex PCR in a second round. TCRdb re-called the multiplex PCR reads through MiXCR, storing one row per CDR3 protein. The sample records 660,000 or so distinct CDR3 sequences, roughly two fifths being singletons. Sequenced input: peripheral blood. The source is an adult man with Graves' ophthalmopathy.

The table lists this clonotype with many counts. This CDR3 is CASSLNGMNTEAFF. As DNA, the CDR3 is TGTGCCAGCAGCTTAAACGGAATGAACACTGAAGCTTTCTTT. This chain joins TRBV7-9 and TRBJ1-1; no reliable D call. The CDR3 has 14 residues. CDR1 SEHNR and CDR2 FQNEAQ come from the germline V gene (reference sequence). The V end was cut by 2 bases, the J end by 0 bases, with 7 bases between. The variable domain in full, completed from reference TRBV7-9 and TRBJ1-1, reads DTGVSQNPRHKITKRGQNVTFRCDPISEHNRLYWYRQTLGQGPEFLTYFQNEAQLEKSRLLSDRFSAERPKGSFSTLEIQRTEQGDSAMYLCASSLNGMNTEAFFGQGTRLTVV.

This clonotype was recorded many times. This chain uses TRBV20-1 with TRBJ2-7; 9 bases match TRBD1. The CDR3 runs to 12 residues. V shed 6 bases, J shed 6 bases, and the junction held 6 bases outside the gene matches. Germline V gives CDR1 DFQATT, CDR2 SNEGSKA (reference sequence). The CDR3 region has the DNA TGCAGTGCCTCACAGGGGGCTGGCGAGCAGTACTTC. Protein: CSASQGAGEQYF.

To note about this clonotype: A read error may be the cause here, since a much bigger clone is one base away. The CDR3 bases are TGTGCCAGCACGCACCAGGGGGCCGAGGAGCTGTTTTTT. Translation gives CASTHQGAEELFF. The chain links TRBV7-2 to TRBJ2-2, with 8 nucleotides matching TRBD1. CDR1 and CDR2 (germline): SGHTA, FQGNSA. There are 13 residues in the CDR3. Losses at the gene ends were 7 bases for V and 10 bases for J; bases not matched to a gene: 8. Using reference TRBV7-2 and TRBJ2-2 for the parts outside the CDR3, the full variable domain is GAGVSQSPSNKVTEKGKDVELRCDPISGHTALYWYRQSLGQGLEFLIYFQGNSAPDKSGLPSDRFSAERTGGSVSTLTIQRTQQEDSAVYLCASTHQGAEELFFGEGSRLTVL.

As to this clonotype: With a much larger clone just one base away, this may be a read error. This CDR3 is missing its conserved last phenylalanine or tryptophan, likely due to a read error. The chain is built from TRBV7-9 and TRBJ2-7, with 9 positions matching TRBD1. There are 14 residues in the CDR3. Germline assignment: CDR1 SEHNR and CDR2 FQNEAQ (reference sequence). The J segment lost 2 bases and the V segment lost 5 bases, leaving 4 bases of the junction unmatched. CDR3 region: CASSMGQGTYEQYL. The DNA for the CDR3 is TGTGCCAGCAGCATGGGACAGGGAACCTACGAGCAGTACCTC.

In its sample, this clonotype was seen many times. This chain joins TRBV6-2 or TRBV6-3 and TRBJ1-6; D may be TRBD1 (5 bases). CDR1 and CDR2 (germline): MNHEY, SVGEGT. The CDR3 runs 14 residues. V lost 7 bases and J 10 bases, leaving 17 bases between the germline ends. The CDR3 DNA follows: TGTGCCAGCACCACACTGGGGGTCGGCTCACCCCTCCACTTT. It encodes CASTTLGVGSPLHF.

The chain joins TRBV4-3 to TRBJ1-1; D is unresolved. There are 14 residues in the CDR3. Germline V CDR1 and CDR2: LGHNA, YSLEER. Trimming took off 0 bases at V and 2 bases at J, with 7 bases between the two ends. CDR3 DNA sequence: TGCGCCAGCAGCCAAGATAAAAGAAACACTGAAGCTTTCTTT. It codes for CASSQDKRNTEAFF.

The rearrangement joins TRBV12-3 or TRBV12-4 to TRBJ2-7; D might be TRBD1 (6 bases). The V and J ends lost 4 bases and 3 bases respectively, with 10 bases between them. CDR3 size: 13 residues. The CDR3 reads CASSSGHLYEQYF. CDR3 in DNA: TGTGCCAGCAGTTCGGGACACCTCTACGAGCAGTACTTC.

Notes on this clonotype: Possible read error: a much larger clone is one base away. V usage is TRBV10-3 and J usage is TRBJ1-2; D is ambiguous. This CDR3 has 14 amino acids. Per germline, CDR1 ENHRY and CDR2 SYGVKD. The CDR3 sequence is CVSRLTGPRVSYTF. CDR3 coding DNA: TGTGTCAGCAGGCTCACCGGGCCACGAGTCAGCTACACCTTC.

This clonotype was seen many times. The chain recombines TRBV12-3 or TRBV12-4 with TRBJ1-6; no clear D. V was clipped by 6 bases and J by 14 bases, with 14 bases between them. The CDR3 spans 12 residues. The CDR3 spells CASSYSAVALHF. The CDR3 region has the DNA TGTGCCAGCAGCTACAGCGCCGTGGCCCTCCACTTT.

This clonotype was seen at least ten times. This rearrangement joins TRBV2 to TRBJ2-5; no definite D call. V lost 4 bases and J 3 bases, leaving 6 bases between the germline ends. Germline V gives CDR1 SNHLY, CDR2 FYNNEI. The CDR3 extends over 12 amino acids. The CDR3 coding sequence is TGTGCCAGCAGTGCATGGGAAGAGACCCAGTACTTC. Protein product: CASSAWEETQYF. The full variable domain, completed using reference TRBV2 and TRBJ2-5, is EPEVTQTPSHQVTQMGQEVILRCVPISNHLYFYWYRQILGQKVEFLVSFYNNEISEKSEIFDDQFSVERPDGSNFTLKIRSTKLEDSAMYFCASSAWEETQYFGPGTRLLVL.